The 23 T cell receptor beta chains listed next were all sequenced from one sample in a study of shared clonotypes between healthy human individuals. TCRdb keeps only in-frame clones here, not all; method: immunoSEQ multiplex PCR. The sample lists about 2.3 million clones, approximately 95% occurring once. Material: naive CD4+ T cells from PBMCs. Subset described: CD45RA+ positively selected. These receptor sequences come from a man aged 18 to 29 in good health. Some clones in this sample may be carry-over from other donors' samples.

The V call is TRBV28, the J call TRBJ2-1; D might be TRBD2 (5 bases). CDR1 and CDR2 from the germline V gene are MDHEN and SYDVKM. CDR3 length: 16 residues. The V end was cut by 0 bases, the J end by 2 bases, with 11 bases between. Here the CDR3 reads CASSLWGSGTYNEQFF. The CDR3 coding sequence is TGTGCCAGCAGTTTATGGGGCTCCGGGACCTACAATGAGCAGTTCTTC.

For the CDR3, the DNA is TGTGCCAGTAGTCAGGACAGGGGCGCTGAAGCTTTCTTT. Translation gives CASSQDRGAEAFF. The chain combines TRBV19 with TRBJ1-1; the match to TRBD1 covers 9 bases. This CDR3 contains 13 residues. With 5 bases clipped from V and 6 bases from J, the junction kept 4 bases outside the gene matches. In germline, CDR1 is LNHDA, CDR2 SQIVND (reference sequence).

The CDR3 DNA sequence: TGTGCCAGCAGCTTAACAGGAGGACCGGGAGGGGTCACCGGGGAGCTGTTTTTT. Translated: CASSLTGGPGGVTGELFF. The V gene is TRBV7-7, the J gene TRBJ2-2, with 8 bases matching TRBD2. Germline CDR1 is SSHAT and CDR2 is FNYEAQ (reference sequence). J was trimmed by 4 bases and V by 2 bases; bases with no gene match: 12. The CDR3 is 18 residues long.

This clone was observed a single time. The rearrangement links TRBV28 to TRBJ2-7; no firm D call. Germline-derived CDR1 and CDR2 are MDHEN and SYDVKM. Trimming left V 5 bases short and J 9 bases short, with 23 bases between. The CDR3 has 15 amino acids. This chain's CDR3 is CASSPPSGFGRRQYF. The CDR3, as DNA: TGTGCCAGCAGTCCCCCCTCGGGTTTTGGGCGGCGGCAGTACTTC.

This chain connects TRBV18 to TRBJ1-1; D is unresolved. The CDR3 is 15 amino acids. Germline V lookup: CDR1 KGHSH, CDR2 LQKENI. The V end lost 2 bases, the J end lost 4 bases, and 14 bases lay between the germline ends. The CDR3 nucleotides are TGTGCCAGCTCACCATCTCCGGGTTTTACCACTGAAGCTTTCTTT. Translated: CASSPSPGFTTEAFF.

This chain joins TRBV27 and TRBJ2-7; D not resolved. The length of the CDR3 is 16 residues. Germline V gene sequence: CDR1 MNHEY, CDR2 SMNVEV (reference sequence). V shed 6 bases and J shed 1 base, with 19 bases lying between them. CDR3 sequence reads: CASRLRTDGLSYEQYF. Written as DNA, the CDR3 is TGTGCCAGCAGACTAAGGACGGACGGTCTATCCTACGAGCAGTACTTC.

Notes on this clone: The same CDR3 is also encoded by other DNA sequences in this sample. This rearrangement joins TRBV29-1 to TRBJ1-1; 8 bases are shared with TRBD1. Germline V gene lookup returns CDR1 SQVTM and CDR2 ANQGSEA. The V gene end was trimmed by 6 bases and the J gene end by 4 bases; junction bases not matched to a gene: 4. This CDR3 contains 12 residues. In DNA, the CDR3 is TGCAGCGTCGACAGGGGTTTCACTGAAGCTTTCTTT. This gives the protein CSVDRGFTEAFF.

CDR3 bases: TGTGCCAGCAGCTCACAGGGGGCTATCACTGAAGCTTTCTTT. It encodes CASSSQGAITEAFF. The chain recombines TRBV28 with TRBJ1-1; 9 bases agree with TRBD1. This CDR3 has 14 residues. Germline V CDR1 and CDR2: MDHEN, SYDVKM. Trimming took 6 bases from V and 4 from J; bases not matched to a gene: 6.

The CDR3 DNA reads TGTGCCAGCAGTGAGGGGGCCCGGGGGGGCCTAGCCAAAAACATTCAGTACTTC. Its protein product is CASSEGARGGLAKNIQYF. The chain has TRBV6-1 and TRBJ2-4, with TRBD2 matching over 8 bases. The CDR3 is made up of 18 amino acids. The V gene end was trimmed by 3 bases and the J gene end by 0 bases; junction bases not matched to a gene: 10. Germline CDR1 MNHNS, CDR2 SASEGT.

V usage is TRBV4-1 and J usage is TRBJ2-6; D gene ambiguous. CDR1 and CDR2 (germline): MGHRA, YSYEKL. The V end lost 4 bases, the J end lost 2 bases, and 15 bases lay between the germline ends. This CDR3 has 17 residues. For the CDR3, the DNA is TGCGCCAGCAGCCTAACGTCGTGGGAAGCTGGGGCCAACGTCCTGACTTTC. Translated, it gives CASSLTSWEAGANVLTF.

This chain connects TRBV7-9 to TRBJ2-3; D perhaps matches TRBD2 (6 bases). Between the trimmed V and J ends, which lost 6 bases and 4 bases, there was a span of 17 bases. Germline V gene data show CDR1 as SEHNR and CDR2 as FQNEAQ (reference sequence). The CDR3 is 15 amino acids. The CDR3 loop reads CASRLPAGGADTQYF. The DNA for the CDR3 is TGTGCCAGCAGATTGCCGGCGGGCGGGGCAGATACGCAGTATTTT.

The gene calls are TRBV7-2 and TRBJ1-1; D might be TRBD1 (5 bases). CDR1 SGHTA and CDR2 FQGNSA come from the germline V gene. V dropped 1 base and J dropped 3 bases, with 24 bases sitting between them. The CDR3 runs to 19 residues. The CDR3 DNA reads as TGTGCCAGCAGCTTAGTAGGGAGAGGGACGACTTGGCTTGACACTGAAGCTTTCTTT. It specifies CASSLVGRGTTWLDTEAFF.

The chain is built from TRBV27 and TRBJ2-7; TRBD1 aligns across 10 bases. In germline, CDR1 is MNHEY, CDR2 SMNVEV (reference sequence). Germline trimming cut 6 bases from V and 5 bases from J; bases unmatched to any gene: 13. This CDR3 has 16 amino acids. CDR3 in DNA: TGTGCCAGCAGAGTTTACGAGACAGGGGGCGGCCACGAGCAGTACTTC. Protein: CASRVYETGGGHEQYF.

This clone was seen a single time. This sample also contains other DNA sequences that code for the same CDR3. This chain connects TRBV5-1 to TRBJ2-7; 8 bases line up with TRBD1. The germline V gene encodes CDR1 SGHRS and CDR2 YFSETQ. There are 14 residues in the CDR3. J was trimmed by 4 bases and V by 4 bases; bases with no gene match: 7. CDR3 DNA: TGCGCCAGCAGCCTTGGACAGGGTGGGTACGAGCAGTACTTC. This codes for CASSLGQGGYEQYF. Full variable domain (outside the CDR3, taken from reference TRBV5-1 and TRBJ2-7): KAGVTQTPRYLIKTRGQQVTLSCSPISGHRSVSWYQQTPGQGLQFLFEYFSETQRNKGNFPGRFSGRQFSNSRSEMNVSTLELGDSALYLCASSLGQGGYEQYFGPGTRLTVT.

V is TRBV7-9 and J is TRBJ1-5; 8 positions match TRBD1. Trimming removed 5 bases from V and 8 bases from J; junction bases left unmatched: 8. The length of the CDR3 is 14 residues. CDR1 and CDR2 from the germline V gene are SEHNR and FQNEAQ (reference sequence). CDR3 sequence: CASSRTGLGEPQHF. The CDR3 DNA reads as TGTGCCAGCAGCAGGACAGGGCTTGGGGAGCCCCAGCATTTT.

The chain carries TRBV27 and TRBJ2-7; D might be TRBD2 (5 bases). This CDR3 has 14 residues. V lost 5 bases to trimming and J lost 1 base, with 12 bases between them. Germline CDR1 is MNHEY and CDR2 is SMNVEV (reference sequence). CDR3 residues: CASSQKLGSYEQYF. CDR3 sequence (DNA): TGTGCCAGCAGTCAAAAACTAGGGTCCTACGAGCAGTACTTC.

This rearrangement joins TRBV10-3 to TRBJ2-2; tentatively, D is TRBD1 (5 bases). CDR1 ENHRY and CDR2 SYGVKD come from the germline V gene. Trimming took 4 bases from V and 4 from J, leaving 13 bases between them. CDR3 length: 15 amino acids. The CDR3 region is CAISAQGGPTGELFF. CDR3 coding DNA: TGTGCCATCAGTGCCCAGGGTGGGCCCACCGGGGAGCTGTTTTTT.

V and J are TRBV20-1 and TRBJ1-1; D ambiguous. The V end was cut by 7 bases, the J end by 1 base, with 7 bases between. The CDR3 runs to 11 residues. Germline CDR1 DFQATT, CDR2 SNEGSKA (reference sequence). The DNA of the CDR3 is TGCAGTGTTTCGGGGAACACTGAAGCTTTCTTT. Translated, it gives CSVSGNTEAFF.

The J gene is TRBJ2-1, the V gene TRBV5-4; D unresolved. The CDR3 is 14 amino acids. Trimming took 3 bases from V and 6 from J, leaving 13 bases between them. Per germline, CDR1 SGHNT and CDR2 YYREEE (reference sequence). This CDR3 is CASSSLVRANEQFF. Written as DNA, the CDR3 is TGTGCCAGCAGCTCTCTAGTGAGAGCCAATGAGCAGTTCTTC.

Notes on this clone: Other DNA sequences in the sample encode the same CDR3. The chain recombines TRBV9 with TRBJ2-7; 7 positions match TRBD2. Per germline, CDR1 SGDLS and CDR2 YYNGEE. The CDR3 runs 14 residues. V lost 4 bases to trimming and J lost 0 bases; unmatched junction nucleotides: 4. As DNA, the CDR3 is TGTGCCAGCAGCCGTCGGGACTACTCCTACGAGCAGTACTTC. Encoded protein: CASSRRDYSYEQYF.

The chain combines TRBV10-3 with TRBJ2-2, with a possible D match to TRBD1 (7 bases). V shed 5 bases and J shed 3 bases, with 13 bases lying between them. This CDR3 is 15 amino acids long. Germline V lookup: CDR1 ENHRY, CDR2 SYGVKD. As DNA, the CDR3 is TGTGCCATCAGTCGGGGGACAGAGGACACCGGGGAGCTGTTTTTT. Translating gives CAISRGTEDTGELFF.

This clone has a handful of counts. The J gene is TRBJ1-1, the V gene TRBV27, with a weak D call TRBD1 (5 bases). From germline, CDR1 is MNHEY and CDR2 SMNVEV (reference sequence). Trimming removed 6 bases at V and 2 bases at J, with 13 bases between. The CDR3 has 14 amino acids. In DNA form, the CDR3 reads TGTGCCAGCAGCATGTCACAGGCAAACACTGAAGCTTTCTTT. It codes for CASSMSQANTEAFF.

This chain connects TRBV4-1 to TRBJ1-2; 7 positions agree with TRBD1. J gave up 4 bases and V 0 bases, and 5 bases lay outside the gene matches. This CDR3 spans 15 amino acids. From germline, CDR1 is MGHRA and CDR2 YSYEKL. The CDR3 spells CASSQDGQGVYGYTF. CDR3 in DNA: TGCGCCAGCAGCCAAGATGGCCAGGGGGTCTATGGCTACACCTTC.